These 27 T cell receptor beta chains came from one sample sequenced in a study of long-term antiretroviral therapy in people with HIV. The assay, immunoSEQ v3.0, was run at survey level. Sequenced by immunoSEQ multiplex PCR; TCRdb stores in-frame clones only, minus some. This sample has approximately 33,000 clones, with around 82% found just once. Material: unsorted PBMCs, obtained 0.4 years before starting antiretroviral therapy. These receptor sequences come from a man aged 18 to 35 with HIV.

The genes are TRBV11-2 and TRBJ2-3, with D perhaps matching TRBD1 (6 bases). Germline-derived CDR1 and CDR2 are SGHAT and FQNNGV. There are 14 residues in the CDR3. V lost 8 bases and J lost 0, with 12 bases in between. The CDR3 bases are TGTGCCAGCCAGGGGAATCAGAGCACAGATACGCAGTATTTT. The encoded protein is CASQGNQSTDTQYF.

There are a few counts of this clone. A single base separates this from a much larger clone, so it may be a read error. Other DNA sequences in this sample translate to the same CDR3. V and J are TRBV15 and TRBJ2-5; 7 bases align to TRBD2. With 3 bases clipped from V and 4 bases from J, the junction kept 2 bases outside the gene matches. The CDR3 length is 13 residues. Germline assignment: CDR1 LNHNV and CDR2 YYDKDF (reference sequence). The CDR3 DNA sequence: TGTGCCACCAGCAGGATAGCGGGAGAGACCCAGTACTTC. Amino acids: CATSRIAGETQYF.

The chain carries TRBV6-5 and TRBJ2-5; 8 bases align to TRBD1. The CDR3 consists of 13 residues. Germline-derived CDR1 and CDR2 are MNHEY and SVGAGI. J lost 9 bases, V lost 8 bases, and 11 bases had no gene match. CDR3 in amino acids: CASSKSGGSAQYF. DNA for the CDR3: TGTGCCAGCTCTAAATCAGGGGGCTCGGCCCAGTACTTC.

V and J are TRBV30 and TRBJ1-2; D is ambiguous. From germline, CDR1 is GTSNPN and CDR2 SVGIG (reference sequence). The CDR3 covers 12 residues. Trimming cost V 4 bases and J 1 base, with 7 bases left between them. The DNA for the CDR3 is TGTGCCTGGATCGGCAGTAACTATGGCTACACCTTC. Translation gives CAWIGSNYGYTF.

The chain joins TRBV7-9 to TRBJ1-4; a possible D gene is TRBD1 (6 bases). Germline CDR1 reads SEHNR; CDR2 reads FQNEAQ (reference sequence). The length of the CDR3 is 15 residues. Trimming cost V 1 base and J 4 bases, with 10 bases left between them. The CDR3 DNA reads TGTGCCAGCAGCTTAGATCGACAGGATAATGAAAAACTGTTTTTT. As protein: CASSLDRQDNEKLFF.

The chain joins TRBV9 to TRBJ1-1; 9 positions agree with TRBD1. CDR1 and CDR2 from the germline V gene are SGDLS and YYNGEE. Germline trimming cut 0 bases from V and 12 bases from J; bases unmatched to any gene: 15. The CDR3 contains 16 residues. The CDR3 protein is CASSVDLEVGDRVTFF. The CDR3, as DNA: TGTGCCAGCAGCGTAGATCTTGAGGTGGGGGACAGGGTAACTTTCTTT.

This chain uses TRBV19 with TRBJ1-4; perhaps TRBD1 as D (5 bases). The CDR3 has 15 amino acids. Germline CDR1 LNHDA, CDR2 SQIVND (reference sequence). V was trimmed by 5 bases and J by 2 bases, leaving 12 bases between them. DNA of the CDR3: TGTGCCAGTAGTTCGTCAGGGAGGACTAATGAAAAACTGTTTTTT. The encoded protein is CASSSSGRTNEKLFF.

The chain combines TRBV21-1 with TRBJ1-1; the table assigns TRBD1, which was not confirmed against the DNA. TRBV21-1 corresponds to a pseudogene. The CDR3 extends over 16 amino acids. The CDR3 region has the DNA TGTGCCAGCAGCAAAGTAACAGGGGGACTGAACACTGAAGCTTTCTTT. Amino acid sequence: CASSKVTGGLNTEAFF.

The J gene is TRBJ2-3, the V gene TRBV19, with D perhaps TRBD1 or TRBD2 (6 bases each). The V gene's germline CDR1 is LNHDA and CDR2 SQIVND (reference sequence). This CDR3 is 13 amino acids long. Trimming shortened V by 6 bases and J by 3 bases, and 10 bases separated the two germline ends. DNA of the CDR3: TGTGCCAGTAGGGGGGCGGGGACAGATACGCAGTATTTT. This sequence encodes CASRGAGTDTQYF.

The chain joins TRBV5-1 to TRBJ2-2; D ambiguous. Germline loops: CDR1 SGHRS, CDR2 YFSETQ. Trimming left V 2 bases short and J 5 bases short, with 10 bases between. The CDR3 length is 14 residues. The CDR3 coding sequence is TGCGCCAGCAGCTTTCAGCCGTCAACCGGGGAGCTGTTTTTT. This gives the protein CASSFQPSTGELFF.

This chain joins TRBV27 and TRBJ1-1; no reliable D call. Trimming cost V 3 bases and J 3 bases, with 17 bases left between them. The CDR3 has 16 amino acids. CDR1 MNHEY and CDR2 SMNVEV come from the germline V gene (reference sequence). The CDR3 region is CASSFLAGLMYTEAFF. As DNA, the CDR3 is TGTGCCAGCAGTTTCTTAGCGGGGTTAATGTACACTGAAGCTTTCTTT.

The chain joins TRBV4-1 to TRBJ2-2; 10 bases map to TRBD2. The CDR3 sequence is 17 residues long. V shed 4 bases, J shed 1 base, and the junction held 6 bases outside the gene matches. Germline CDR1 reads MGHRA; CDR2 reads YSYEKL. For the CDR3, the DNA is TGCGCCAGCAGCCGGAGGGAGCGGGGGGGGAACACCGGGGAGCTGTTTTTT. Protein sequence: CASSRRERGGNTGELFF.

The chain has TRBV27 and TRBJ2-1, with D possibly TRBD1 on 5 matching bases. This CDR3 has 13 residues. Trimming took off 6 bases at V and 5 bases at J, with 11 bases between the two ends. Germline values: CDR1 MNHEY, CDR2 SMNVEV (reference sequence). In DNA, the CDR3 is TGTGCCAGCAGCTTGACAGTAAACAATGAGCAGTTCTTC. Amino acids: CASSLTVNNEQFF.

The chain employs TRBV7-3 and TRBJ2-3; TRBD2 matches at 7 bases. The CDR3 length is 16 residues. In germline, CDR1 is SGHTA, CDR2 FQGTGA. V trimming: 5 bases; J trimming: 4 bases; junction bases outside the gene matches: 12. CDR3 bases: TGTGCCAGCAGCAGGGGAGAAGGGAGGGTCCCAGATACGCAGTATTTT. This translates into CASSRGEGRVPDTQYF.

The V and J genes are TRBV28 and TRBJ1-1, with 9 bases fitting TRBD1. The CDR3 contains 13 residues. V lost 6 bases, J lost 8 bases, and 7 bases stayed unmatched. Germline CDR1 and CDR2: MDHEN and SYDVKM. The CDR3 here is CASSITGGWEAFF. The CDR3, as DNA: TGTGCCAGCAGCATTACAGGGGGCTGGGAAGCTTTCTTT.

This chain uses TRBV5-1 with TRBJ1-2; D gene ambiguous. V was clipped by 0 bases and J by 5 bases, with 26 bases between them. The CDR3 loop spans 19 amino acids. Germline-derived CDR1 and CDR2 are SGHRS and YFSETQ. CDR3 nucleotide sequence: TGCGCCAGCAGCTTGGGCTCTTTGTGGGGAACGCGAGACGTATATGGCTACACCTTC. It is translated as CASSLGSLWGTRDVYGYTF.

CDR3 in DNA: TGCGCCAGCAGTAGTCTAGCGGTAAAATACAATGAGCAGTTCTTC. Protein sequence: CASSSLAVKYNEQFF. The V gene is TRBV10-2, the J gene TRBJ2-1, with 7 bases that match TRBD2. CDR1 is WSHSY, CDR2 SAAADI, per germline. CDR3 length: 15 amino acids. Trimming removed 5 bases from V and 4 bases from J; junction bases left unmatched: 8.

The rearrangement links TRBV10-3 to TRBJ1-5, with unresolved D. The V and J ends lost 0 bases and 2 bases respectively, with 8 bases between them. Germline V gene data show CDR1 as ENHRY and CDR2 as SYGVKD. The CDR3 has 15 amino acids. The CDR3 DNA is TGTGCCATCAGTGAGTCGACGGGAGGCAATCAGCCCCAGCATTTT. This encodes CAISESTGGNQPQHF.

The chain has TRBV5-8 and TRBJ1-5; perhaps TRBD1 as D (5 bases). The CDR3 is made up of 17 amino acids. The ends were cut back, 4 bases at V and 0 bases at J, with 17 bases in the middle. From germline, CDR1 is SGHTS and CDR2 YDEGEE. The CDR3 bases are TGTGCCAGCAGCCTTGGGACGGACTTACATAGCAATCAGCCCCAGCATTTT. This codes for CASSLGTDLHSNQPQHF.

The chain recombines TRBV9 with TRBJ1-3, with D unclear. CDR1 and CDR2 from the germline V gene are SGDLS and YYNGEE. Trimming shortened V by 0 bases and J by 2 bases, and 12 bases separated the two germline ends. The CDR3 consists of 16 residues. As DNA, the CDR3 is TGTGCCAGCAGCGTAGATTTCCTAGGAGCTGGAAACACCATATATTTT. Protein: CASSVDFLGAGNTIYF.

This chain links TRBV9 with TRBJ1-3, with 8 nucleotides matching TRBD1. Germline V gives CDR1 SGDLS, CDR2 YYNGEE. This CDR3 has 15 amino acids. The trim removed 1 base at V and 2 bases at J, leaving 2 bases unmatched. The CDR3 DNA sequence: TGTGCCAGCAGCGTACAGGGGGCGGCTGGAAACACCATATATTTT. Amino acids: CASSVQGAAGNTIYF.

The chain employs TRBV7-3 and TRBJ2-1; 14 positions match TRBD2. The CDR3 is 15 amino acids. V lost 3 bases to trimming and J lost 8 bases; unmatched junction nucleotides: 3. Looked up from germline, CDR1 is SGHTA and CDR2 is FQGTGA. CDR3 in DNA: TGTGCCAGCAGCTTGGGACTAGCGGGAGTGGATGAGCAGTTCTTC. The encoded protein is CASSLGLAGVDEQFF.

CDR3 bases: TGTGCCAGCCTCGGCAGGGTCTCCTACGAGCAGTACTTC. This encodes CASLGRVSYEQYF. The rearrangement links TRBV2 to TRBJ2-7; a possible D gene is TRBD1 (5 bases). Trimming pared 8 bases from V and 0 bases from J, leaving 11 bases between. Germline V gene data show CDR1 as SNHLY and CDR2 as FYNNEI. This CDR3 comprises 13 residues.

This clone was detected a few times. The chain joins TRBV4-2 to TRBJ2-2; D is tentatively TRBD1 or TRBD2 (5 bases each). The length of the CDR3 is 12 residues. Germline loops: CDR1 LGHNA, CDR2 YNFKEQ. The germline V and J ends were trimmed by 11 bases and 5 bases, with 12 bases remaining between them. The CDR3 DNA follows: TGTGCCGGGGGTGGGGATACCGGGGAGCTGTTTTTT. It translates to CAGGGDTGELFF.

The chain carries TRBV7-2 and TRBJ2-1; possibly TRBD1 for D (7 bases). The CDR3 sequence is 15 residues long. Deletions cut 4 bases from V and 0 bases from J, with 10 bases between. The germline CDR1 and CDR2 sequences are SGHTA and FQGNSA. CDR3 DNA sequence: TGTGCCAGCAGCTGGCAGGGGGGCTCCTACAATGAGCAGTTCTTC. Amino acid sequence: CASSWQGGSYNEQFF.

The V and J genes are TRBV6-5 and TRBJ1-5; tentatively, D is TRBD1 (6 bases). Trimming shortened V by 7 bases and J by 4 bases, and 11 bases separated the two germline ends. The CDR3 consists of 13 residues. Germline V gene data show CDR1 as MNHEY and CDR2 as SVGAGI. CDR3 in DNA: TGTGCCAGCACCACCACAGGGAATCAGCCCCAGCATTTT. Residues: CASTTTGNQPQHF.

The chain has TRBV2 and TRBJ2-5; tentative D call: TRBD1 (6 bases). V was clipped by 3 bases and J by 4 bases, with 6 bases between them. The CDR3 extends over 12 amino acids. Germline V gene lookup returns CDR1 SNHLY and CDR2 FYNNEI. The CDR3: CASSDRGETQYF. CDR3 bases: TGTGCCAGCAGTGACAGGGGAGAGACCCAGTACTTC.